This TCR beta chain emerged from a study of blood T cell repertoires in COVID-19. The CDR3 contains 13 residues. Trimming took 10 bases from V and 6 from J, leaving 15 bases between them. CDR1 and CDR2 (germline): MDHEN, SYDVKM. Sequencing used immunoSEQ multiplex PCR; TCRdb keeps in-frame clones, though not all of them. This table holds 120,000 to 150,000 clones, approximately 82% found once. Input material: peripheral blood. This clonotype was sampled from a human donor in a cohort sampled during active COVID-19. The chain joins TRBV28 to TRBJ2-2; TRBD2 might be the D (6 bases). The CDR3 spells CATSGREPGELFF. CDR3 nucleotide sequence: TGTGCCACATCCGGCCGGGAGCCCGGGGAGCTGTTTTTT. The whole variable domain, filled in from reference TRBV28 and TRBJ2-2, reads DVKVTQSSRYLVKRTGEKVFLECVQDMDHENMFWYRQDPGLGLRLIYFSYDVKMKEKGDIPEGYSVSREKKERFSLILESASTNQTSMYLCATSGREPGELFFGEGSRLTVL.